This TCR beta chain was profiled in a study of cytomegalovirus exposure and HLA in healthy donors. Points from the study as a whole: In the analysis, some V segments, TRBV6-2 and TRBV6-3 included, were excluded as indistinguishable. Follow-up analysis seemed to connect common viral pathogens with several of the most significant clusters identified.

In regard to this clone: Its specificity is not known.

Germline CDR1 is MNHNS and CDR2 is SASEGT. CDR3 length: 15 residues. V shed 4 bases, J shed 4 bases, and the junction held 7 bases outside the gene matches. The PCR was carried out with 60 Vbeta primers and 13 Jbeta primers. Original methodology: Later, an analysis found 75 million to 90 million unique TCR beta chains, and approximately 10 million of these were shared. Method: immunoSEQ multiplex PCR; TCRdb's copy keeps in-frame clones and lacks some. The V and J calls and the clone size are those of that table, but D and trimming were determined from the DNA. The sample consists of around 140,000 clones, about four fifths of them appearing once.

This chain joins TRBV6-1 and TRBJ1-5; TRBD1 agrees at 7 bases. This sequence originates from a woman in her 40s in good health and CMV-seronegative. Specimen: PBMCs. CDR3 coding DNA: TGTGCCAGCAGTGCCGACGGACAGGCGAATCAGCCCCAGCATTTT. Encoded protein: CASSADGQANQPQHF.